The 6 T cell receptor beta chains reported below all come from one sample, sequenced in a study of T-cell memory formation after mild COVID-19. In TCRdb, the 5' RACE reads were re-called with MiXCR into one record per CDR3 protein. Of 270,000 or so distinct CDR3 sequences listed, under 20% are singletons. The sample comprised PBMCs or a T cell subset sorted from them (not recorded which). The receptors originated from a man younger than 35 who had mild COVID-19 (a few samples of this study predate the infection). Cell type and time point are not known.

This chain links TRBV20-1 with TRBJ2-2, with D tentatively TRBD1 (6 bases). Per the germline V gene, CDR1 is DFQATT and CDR2 is SNEGSKA (reference sequence). Between the trimmed V and J ends, which lost 6 bases and 0 bases, there was a span of 11 bases. The CDR3 sequence is 14 residues long. The CDR3 DNA is TGCAGTGCCAACGAGGGGGCGAACACCGGGGAGCTGTTTTTT. Its translation is CSANEGANTGELFF.

The V gene is TRBV13, the J gene TRBJ1-1; perhaps TRBD1 as D (5 bases). Trimming took off 3 bases at V and 5 bases at J, with 13 bases between the two ends. The CDR3 spans 14 residues. Germline CDR1 PRHDT, CDR2 FYEKMQ (reference sequence). The CDR3 region is CASSFQAGGTEAFF. The CDR3 bases are TGTGCCAGCAGCTTTCAAGCGGGGGGGACTGAAGCTTTCTTT.

This clonotype was observed a few times. J is TRBJ2-3 and V is TRBV12-3 or TRBV12-4; D perhaps matches TRBD1 (6 bases). This CDR3 spans 15 amino acids. Trimming pared 6 bases from V and 3 bases from J, leaving 16 bases between. The CDR3 DNA follows: TGTGCCAGCAGCCAAGACAGGACAGCTACAGATACGCAGTATTTT. Translating gives CASSQDRTATDTQYF.

The sample holds a few counts of this clonotype. V usage is TRBV7-6 and J usage is TRBJ2-1, with 8 bases matching TRBD1. There are 15 residues in the CDR3. The J segment lost 10 bases and the V segment lost 2 bases, leaving 10 bases of the junction unmatched. Germline CDR1 reads SGHVS; CDR2 reads FNYEAQ. The CDR3 coding sequence is TGTGCCAGCAGCTTAACAGGGGGAGGAATAATAGAGCAGTTCTTC. This sequence encodes CASSLTGGGIIEQFF.

The table lists this clonotype with a few counts. The chain combines TRBV27 with TRBJ2-2, with D perhaps matching TRBD1 (6 bases). The germline V and J ends were trimmed by 3 bases and 9 bases, with 23 bases remaining between them. Germline V gene sequence: CDR1 MNHEY, CDR2 SMNVEV (reference sequence). The CDR3 has 17 amino acids. Here the CDR3 DNA reads TGTGCCAGCAGTTTGTTCCCGGGACAAAGGAATTCATGGGAGCTGTTTTTT. Translating it yields CASSLFPGQRNSWELFF.

Only a few counts were recorded for this clonotype. This chain's CDR3 is CSAPRFNYGYTF. The CDR3 DNA reads as TGCAGTGCCCCTCGGTTTAACTATGGCTACACCTTC. The chain uses TRBV20-1 and TRBJ1-2, with D unresolved. This CDR3 has 12 residues. CDR1 and CDR2 (germline): DFQATT, SNEGSKA (reference sequence). Trimming took 6 bases from V and 1 from J, leaving 9 bases between them.